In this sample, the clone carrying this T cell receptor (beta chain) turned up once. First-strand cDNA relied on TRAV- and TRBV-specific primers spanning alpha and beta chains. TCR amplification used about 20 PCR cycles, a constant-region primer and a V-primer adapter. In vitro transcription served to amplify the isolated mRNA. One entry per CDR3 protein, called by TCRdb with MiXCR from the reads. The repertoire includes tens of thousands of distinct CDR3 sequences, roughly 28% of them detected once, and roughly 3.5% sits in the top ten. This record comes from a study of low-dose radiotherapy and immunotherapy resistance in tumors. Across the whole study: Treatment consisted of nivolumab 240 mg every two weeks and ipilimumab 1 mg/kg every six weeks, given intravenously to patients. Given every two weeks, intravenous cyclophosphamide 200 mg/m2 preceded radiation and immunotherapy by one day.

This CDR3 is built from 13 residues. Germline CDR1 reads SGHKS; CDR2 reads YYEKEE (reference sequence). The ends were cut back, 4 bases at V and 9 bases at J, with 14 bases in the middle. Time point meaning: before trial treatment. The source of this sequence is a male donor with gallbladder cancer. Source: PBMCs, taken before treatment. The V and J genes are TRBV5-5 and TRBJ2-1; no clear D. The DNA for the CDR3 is TGTGCCAGCAGCCCCTGGGCAGTACCTGAGCAGTTCTTC. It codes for CASSPWAVPEQFF.